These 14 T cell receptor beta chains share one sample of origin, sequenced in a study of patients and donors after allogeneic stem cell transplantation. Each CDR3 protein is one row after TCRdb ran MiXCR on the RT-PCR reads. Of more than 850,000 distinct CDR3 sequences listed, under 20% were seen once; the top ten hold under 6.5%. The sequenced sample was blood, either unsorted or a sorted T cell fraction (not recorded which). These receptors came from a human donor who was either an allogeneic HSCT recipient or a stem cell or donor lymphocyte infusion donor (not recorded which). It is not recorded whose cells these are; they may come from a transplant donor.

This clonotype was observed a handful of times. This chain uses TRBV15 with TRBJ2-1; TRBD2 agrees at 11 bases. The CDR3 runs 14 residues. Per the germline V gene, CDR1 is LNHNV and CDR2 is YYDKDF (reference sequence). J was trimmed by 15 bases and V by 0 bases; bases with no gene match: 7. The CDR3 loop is CATSRELAGVLLFF. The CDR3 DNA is TGTGCCACCAGCAGAGAACTAGCGGGAGTATTGCTGTTCTTC.

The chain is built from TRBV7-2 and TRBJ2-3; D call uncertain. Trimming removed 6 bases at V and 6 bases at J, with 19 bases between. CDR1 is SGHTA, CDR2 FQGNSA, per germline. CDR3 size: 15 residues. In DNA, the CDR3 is TGTGCCAGCAGTGCCGATCGGCGCCCCTCCGATACGCAGTATTTT. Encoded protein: CASSADRRPSDTQYF.

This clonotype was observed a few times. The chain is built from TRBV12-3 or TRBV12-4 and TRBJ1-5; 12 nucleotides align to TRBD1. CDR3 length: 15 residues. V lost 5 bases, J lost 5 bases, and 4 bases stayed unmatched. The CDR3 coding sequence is TGTGCCAGCAGTAGGGACAGGGGGCAGGATCAGCCCCAGCATTTT. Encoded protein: CASSRDRGQDQPQHF.

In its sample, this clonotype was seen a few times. This CDR3 reads CSATLVQGTEAFF. Written as DNA, the CDR3 is TGCAGTGCTACCCTAGTACAGGGAACTGAAGCTTTCTTT. The chain employs TRBV20-1 and TRBJ1-1; D may be TRBD1 (6 bases). Trimming removed 4 bases from V and 5 bases from J, with 14 bases in between. Germline V lookup: CDR1 DFQATT, CDR2 SNEGSKA (reference sequence). The CDR3 covers 13 residues.

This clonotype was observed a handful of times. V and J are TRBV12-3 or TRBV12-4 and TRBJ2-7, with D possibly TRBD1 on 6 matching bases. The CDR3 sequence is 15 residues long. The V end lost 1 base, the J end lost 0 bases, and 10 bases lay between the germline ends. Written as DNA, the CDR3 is TGTGCCAGCAGTTTAGGACAGGTTCTCTCCTACGAGCAGTACTTC. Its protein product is CASSLGQVLSYEQYF.

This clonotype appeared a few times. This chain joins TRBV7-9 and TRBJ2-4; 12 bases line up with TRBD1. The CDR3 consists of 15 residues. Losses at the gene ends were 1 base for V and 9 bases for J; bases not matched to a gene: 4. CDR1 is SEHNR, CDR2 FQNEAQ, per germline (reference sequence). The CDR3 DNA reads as TGTGCCAGCAGCTTAGTTGGGACAGGGGGCATCATTCAGTACTTC. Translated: CASSLVGTGGIIQYF.

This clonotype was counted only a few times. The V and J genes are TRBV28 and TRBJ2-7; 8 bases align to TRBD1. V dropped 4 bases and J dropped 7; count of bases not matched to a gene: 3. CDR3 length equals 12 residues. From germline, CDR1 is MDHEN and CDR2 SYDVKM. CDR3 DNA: TGTGCCAGCAGTTCCAGGGGGCGGGAGCAGTACTTC. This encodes CASSSRGREQYF.

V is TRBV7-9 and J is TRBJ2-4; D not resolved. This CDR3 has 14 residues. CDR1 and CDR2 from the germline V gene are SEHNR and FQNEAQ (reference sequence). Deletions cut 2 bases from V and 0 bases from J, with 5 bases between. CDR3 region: CASSLIEAKNIQYF. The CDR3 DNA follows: TGTGCCAGCAGCTTAATTGAAGCCAAAAACATTCAGTACTTC.

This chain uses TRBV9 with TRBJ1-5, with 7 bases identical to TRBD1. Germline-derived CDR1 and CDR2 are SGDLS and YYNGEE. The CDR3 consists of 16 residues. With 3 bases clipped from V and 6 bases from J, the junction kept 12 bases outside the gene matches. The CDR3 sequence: CASSEGLGGAGQPQHF. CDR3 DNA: TGTGCCAGCAGCGAAGGATTAGGGGGCGCAGGTCAGCCCCAGCATTTT.

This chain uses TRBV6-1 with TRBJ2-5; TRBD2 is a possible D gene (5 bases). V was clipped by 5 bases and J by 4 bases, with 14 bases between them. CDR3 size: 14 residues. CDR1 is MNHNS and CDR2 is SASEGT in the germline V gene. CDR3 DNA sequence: TGTGCCAGCAGTCCTCCACTCCGGGGAGAGACCCAGTACTTC. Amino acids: CASSPPLRGETQYF.

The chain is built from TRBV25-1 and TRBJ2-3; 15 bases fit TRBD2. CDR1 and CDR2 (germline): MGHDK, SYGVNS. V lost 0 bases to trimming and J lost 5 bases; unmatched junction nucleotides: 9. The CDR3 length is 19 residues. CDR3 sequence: CASSEYRPGLAGGQDTQYF. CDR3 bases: TGTGCCAGCAGTGAATATCGTCCGGGACTAGCGGGAGGCCAAGATACGCAGTATTTT. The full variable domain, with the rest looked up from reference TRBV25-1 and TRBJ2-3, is EADIYQTPRYLVIGTGKKITLECSQTMGHDKMYWYQQDPGMELHLIHYSYGVNSTEKGDLSSESTVSRIRTEHFPLTLESARPSHTSQYLCASSEYRPGLAGGQDTQYFGPGTRLTVL.

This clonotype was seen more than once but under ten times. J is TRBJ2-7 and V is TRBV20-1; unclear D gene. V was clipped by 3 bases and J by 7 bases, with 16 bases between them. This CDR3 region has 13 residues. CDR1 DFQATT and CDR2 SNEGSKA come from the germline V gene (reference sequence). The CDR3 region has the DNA TGCAGTGCTAGCCCCCCACCTACGGGTGAGCAGTACTTC. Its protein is CSASPPPTGEQYF.

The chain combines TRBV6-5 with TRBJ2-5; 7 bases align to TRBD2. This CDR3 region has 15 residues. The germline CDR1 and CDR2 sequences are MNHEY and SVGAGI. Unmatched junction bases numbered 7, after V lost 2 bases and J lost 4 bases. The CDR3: CASSYGGGLGETQYF. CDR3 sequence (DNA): TGTGCCAGCAGTTACGGGGGAGGGCTAGGAGAGACCCAGTACTTC.

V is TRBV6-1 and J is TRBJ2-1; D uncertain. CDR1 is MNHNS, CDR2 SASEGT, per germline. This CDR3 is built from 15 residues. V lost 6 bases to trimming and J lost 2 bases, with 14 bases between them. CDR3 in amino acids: CASRIPGTPYNEQFF. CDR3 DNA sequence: TGTGCCAGCAGGATCCCTGGCACCCCCTACAATGAGCAGTTCTTC.